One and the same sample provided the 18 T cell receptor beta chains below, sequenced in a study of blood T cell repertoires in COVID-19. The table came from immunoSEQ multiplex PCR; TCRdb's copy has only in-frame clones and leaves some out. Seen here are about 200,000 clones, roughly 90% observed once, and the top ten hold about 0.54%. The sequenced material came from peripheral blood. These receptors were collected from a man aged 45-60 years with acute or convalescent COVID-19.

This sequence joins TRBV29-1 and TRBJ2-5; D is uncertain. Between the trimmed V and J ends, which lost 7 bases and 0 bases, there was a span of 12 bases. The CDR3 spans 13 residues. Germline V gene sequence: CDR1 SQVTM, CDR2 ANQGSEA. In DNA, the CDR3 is TGCAGCGGTGGCGGTCCGTACCAAGAGACCCAGTACTTC. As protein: CSGGGPYQETQYF.

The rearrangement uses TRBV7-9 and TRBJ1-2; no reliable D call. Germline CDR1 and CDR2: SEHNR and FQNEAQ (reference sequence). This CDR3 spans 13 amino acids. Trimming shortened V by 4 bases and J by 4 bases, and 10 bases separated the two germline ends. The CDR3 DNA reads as TGTGCCAGCAGCTCTACAGTGGGCTATGGCTACACCTTC. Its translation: CASSSTVGYGYTF.

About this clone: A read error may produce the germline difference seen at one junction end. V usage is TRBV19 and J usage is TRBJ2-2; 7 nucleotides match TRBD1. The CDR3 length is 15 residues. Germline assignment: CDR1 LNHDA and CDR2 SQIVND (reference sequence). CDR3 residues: CASRGQPELTGELFF. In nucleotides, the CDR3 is TGTGCAAGTAGGGGGCAGCCGGAGCTAACCGGGGAGCTGTTTTTT.

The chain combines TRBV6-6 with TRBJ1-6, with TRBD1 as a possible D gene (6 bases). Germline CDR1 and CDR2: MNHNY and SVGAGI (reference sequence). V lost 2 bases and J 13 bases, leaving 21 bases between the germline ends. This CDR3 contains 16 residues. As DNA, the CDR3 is TGTGCCAGCAGTTACCTCCAATGGGACATGGACTCGCCCCTCCACTTT. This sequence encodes CASSYLQWDMDSPLHF.

The CDR3 spells CASSLWESSTDTQYF. CDR3 nucleotides: TGTGCCAGCAGCTTGTGGGAGTCTAGCACAGATACGCAGTATTTT. V is TRBV5-5 and J is TRBJ2-3; TRBD2 might be the D (5 bases). V was shortened by 1 base and J by 0 bases, with 9 bases between the two germline ends. Germline values: CDR1 SGHKS, CDR2 YYEKEE (reference sequence). This CDR3 comprises 15 residues. Looking up the rest from reference TRBV5-5 and TRBJ2-3 gives the full variable domain: DAGVTQSPTHLIKTRGQQVTLRCSPISGHKSVSWYQQVLGQGPQFIFQYYEKEERGRGNFPDRFSARQFPNYSSELNVNALLLGDSALYLCASSLWESSTDTQYFGPGTRLTVL.

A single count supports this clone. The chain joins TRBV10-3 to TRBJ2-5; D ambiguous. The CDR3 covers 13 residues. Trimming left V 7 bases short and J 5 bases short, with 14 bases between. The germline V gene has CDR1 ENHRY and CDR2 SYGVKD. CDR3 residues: CAIKISGRETQYF. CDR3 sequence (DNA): TGTGCCATCAAAATCTCTGGTCGGGAGACCCAGTACTTC.

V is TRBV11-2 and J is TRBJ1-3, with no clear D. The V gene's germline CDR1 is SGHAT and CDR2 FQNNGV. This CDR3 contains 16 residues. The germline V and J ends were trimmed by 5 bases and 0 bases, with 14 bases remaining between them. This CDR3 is CASSLGSLASGNTIYF. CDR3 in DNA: TGTGCCAGCAGCCTAGGGTCTCTAGCCTCTGGAAACACCATATATTTT.

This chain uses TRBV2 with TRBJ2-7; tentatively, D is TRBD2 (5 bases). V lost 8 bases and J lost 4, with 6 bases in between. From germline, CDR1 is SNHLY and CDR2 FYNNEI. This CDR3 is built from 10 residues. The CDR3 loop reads CASGEYEQYF. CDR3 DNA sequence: TGTGCCAGCGGGGAGTACGAGCAGTACTTC.

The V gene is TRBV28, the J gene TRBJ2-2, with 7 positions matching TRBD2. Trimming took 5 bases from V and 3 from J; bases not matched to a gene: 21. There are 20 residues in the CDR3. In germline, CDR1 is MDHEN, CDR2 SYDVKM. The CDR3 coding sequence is TGTGCCAGCAGTATCATACATCCCTTTGGAGGGAGGGCCGACACCGGGGAGCTGTTTTTT. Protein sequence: CASSIIHPFGGRADTGELFF.

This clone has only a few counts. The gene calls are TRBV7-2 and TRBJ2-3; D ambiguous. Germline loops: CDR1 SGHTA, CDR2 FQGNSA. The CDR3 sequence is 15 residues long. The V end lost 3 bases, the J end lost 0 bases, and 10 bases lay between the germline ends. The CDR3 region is CASSFFSRSTDTQYF. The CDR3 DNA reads TGTGCCAGCAGCTTTTTCTCGCGTAGCACAGATACGCAGTATTTT. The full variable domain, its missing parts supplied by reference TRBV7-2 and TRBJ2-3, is GAGVSQSPSNKVTEKGKDVELRCDPISGHTALYWYRQSLGQGLEFLIYFQGNSAPDKSGLPSDRFSAERTGGSVSTLTIQRTQQEDSAVYLCASSFFSRSTDTQYFGPGTRLTVL.

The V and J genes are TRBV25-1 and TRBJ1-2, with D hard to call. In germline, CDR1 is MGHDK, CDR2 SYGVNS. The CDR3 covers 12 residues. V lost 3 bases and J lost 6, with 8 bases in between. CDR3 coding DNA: TGTGCCAGCAGTGACCCCGGGAATGGCTACACCTTC. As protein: CASSDPGNGYTF.

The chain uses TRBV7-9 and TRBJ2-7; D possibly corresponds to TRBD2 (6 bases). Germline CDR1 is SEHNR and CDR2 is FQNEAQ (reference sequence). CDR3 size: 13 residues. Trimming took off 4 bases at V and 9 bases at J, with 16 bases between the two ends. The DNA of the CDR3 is TGTGCCAGCAGCTGGGAAGGAGGGCTTGGGCAGTACTTC. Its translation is CASSWEGGLGQYF. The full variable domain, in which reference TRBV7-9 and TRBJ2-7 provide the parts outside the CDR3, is DTGVSQNPRHKITKRGQNVTFRCDPISEHNRLYWYRQTLGQGPEFLTYFQNEAQLEKSRLLSDRFSAERPKGSFSTLEIQRTEQGDSAMYLCASSWEGGLGQYFGPGTRLTVT.

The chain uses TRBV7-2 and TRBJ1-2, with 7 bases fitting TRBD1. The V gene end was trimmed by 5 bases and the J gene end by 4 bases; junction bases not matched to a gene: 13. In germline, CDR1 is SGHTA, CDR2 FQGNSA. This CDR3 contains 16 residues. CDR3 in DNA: TGTGCCAGCAGCCTCTACCGACAGGGAACCGGCTATGGCTACACCTTC. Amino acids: CASSLYRQGTGYGYTF.

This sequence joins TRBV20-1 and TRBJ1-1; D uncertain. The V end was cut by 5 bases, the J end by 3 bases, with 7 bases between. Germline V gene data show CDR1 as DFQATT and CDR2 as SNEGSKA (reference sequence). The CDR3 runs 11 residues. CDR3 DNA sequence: TGCAGTGCTTTGGACTACACTGAAGCTTTCTTT. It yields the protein CSALDYTEAFF.

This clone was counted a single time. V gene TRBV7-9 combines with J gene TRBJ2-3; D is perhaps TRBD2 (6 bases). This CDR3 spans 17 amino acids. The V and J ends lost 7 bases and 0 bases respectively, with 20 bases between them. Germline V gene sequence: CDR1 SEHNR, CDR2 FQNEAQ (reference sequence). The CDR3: CASTPRRVAVSTDTQYF. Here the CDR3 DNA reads TGTGCCAGCACCCCCCGGCGGGTAGCGGTTAGCACAGATACGCAGTATTTT. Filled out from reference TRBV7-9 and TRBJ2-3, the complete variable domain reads DTGVSQNPRHKITKRGQNVTFRCDPISEHNRLYWYRQTLGQGPEFLTYFQNEAQLEKSRLLSDRFSAERPKGSFSTLEIQRTEQGDSAMYLCASTPRRVAVSTDTQYFGPGTRLTVL.

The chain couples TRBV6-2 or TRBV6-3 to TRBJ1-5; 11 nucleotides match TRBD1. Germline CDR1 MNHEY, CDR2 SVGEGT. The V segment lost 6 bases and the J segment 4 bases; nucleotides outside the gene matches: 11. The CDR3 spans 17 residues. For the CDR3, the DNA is TGTGCCAGCAGCCAAAGGACAGGGGGCGGGATGAATCAGCCCCAGCATTTT. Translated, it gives CASSQRTGGGMNQPQHF.

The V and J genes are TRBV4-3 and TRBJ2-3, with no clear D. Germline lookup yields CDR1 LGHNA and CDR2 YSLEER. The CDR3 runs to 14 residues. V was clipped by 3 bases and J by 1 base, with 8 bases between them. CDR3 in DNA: TGCGCCAGCAGCCACCAAACTGGCACAGATACGCAGTATTTT. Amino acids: CASSHQTGTDTQYF.

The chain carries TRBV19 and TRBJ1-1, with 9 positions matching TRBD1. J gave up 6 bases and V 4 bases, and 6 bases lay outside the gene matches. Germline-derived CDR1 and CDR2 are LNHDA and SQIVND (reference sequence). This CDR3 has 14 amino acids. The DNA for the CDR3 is TGTGCCAGTAGTACCTCCGGGACAGGGTCTGAAGCTTTCTTT. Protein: CASSTSGTGSEAFF.